Listed below are T cell receptor beta chains from one sample, sequenced in a study of lymphopenia after photon versus proton radiotherapy. This table comes from immunoSEQ multiplex PCR, and its TCRdb copy is limited to in-frame clones, with some not included. The sample consists of more than 80,000 clones, around 82% of them appearing once. The source was peripheral blood, collected from a patient treated with proton-based radiotherapy. The receptors were gathered from a man aged 55 to 70 with pancreatic cancer. Each CDR3 is given with its conserved first and last residue. Fields, in order: clone size, D gene, V gene, J gene, CDR3 length, CDR3 DNA, CDR3 protein. A D gene is named only where the DNA matches it firmly. Only some rows state a clone size, as once, few, many or a class for expanded clones.

abundance: -; d_gene: -; v_gene: TRBV7-9; j_gene: TRBJ2-5; len: 14; CDR3nt: TGTGCCAGCAGCTTAGGGGGATCCCTTGAGACCCAGTACTTC; CDR3aa: CASSLGGSLETQYF
abundance: -; d_gene: -; v_gene: TRBV13; j_gene: TRBJ1-2; len: 15; CDR3nt: TGTGCCAGCAGCTTACTTGATGGGGCTAACTATGGCTACACCTTC; CDR3aa: CASSLLDGANYGYTF
abundance: -; d_gene: TRBD2; v_gene: TRBV7-2; j_gene: TRBJ2-2; len: 17; CDR3nt: TGTGCCAGCAGCCCGAGCCTAGCGGGCGGCGGGACCGGGGAGCTGTTTTTT; CDR3aa: CASSPSLAGGGTGELFF
abundance: once; d_gene: TRBD2; v_gene: TRBV7-3; j_gene: TRBJ2-2; len: 15; CDR3nt: TGTGCCAGCAGCAGAAATCCGCGGGGGACCGGGGAGCTGTTTTTT; CDR3aa: CASSRNPRGTGELFF
abundance: few; d_gene: -; v_gene: TRBV30; j_gene: TRBJ2-7; len: 13; CDR3nt: TGTGCCTGGAGTGAGATGGACGACTACGAGCAGTACTTC; CDR3aa: CAWSEMDDYEQYF
abundance: -; d_gene: -; v_gene: TRBV27; j_gene: TRBJ1-5; len: 14; CDR3nt: TGTGCCAGCAGTCCGTACAGGGCAGCGCAGCCCCAGCATTTT; CDR3aa: CASSPYRAAQPQHF
abundance: -; d_gene: TRBD2; v_gene: TRBV6-5; j_gene: TRBJ2-1; len: 13; CDR3nt: TGTGCCAGCAGGGAGGGCGGGGGGAATGAGCAGTTCTTC; CDR3aa: CASREGGGNEQFF
abundance: -; d_gene: -; v_gene: TRBV28; j_gene: TRBJ1-3; len: 16; CDR3nt: TGTGCCAGCAGTTCCGCAAAGGGGGTCTCTGGAAACACCATATATTTT; CDR3aa: CASSSAKGVSGNTIYF
abundance: -; d_gene: -; v_gene: TRBV5-1; j_gene: TRBJ2-1; len: 14; CDR3nt: TGCGCCAGCAGCTTGTTCAGCGGATACAATGAGCAGTTCTTC; CDR3aa: CASSLFSGYNEQFF
abundance: -; d_gene: TRBD2; v_gene: TRBV7-8; j_gene: TRBJ2-1; len: 17; CDR3nt: TGTGCCAGCAGCTTAGCGAGTGTGGCTAGCGGGAGCTATGAGCAGTTCTTC; CDR3aa: CASSLASVASGSYEQFF
abundance: -; d_gene: -; v_gene: TRBV27; j_gene: TRBJ2-7; len: 13; CDR3nt: TGTGCCAGCAGTTCAACCGGATCCTACGAGCAGTACTTC; CDR3aa: CASSSTGSYEQYF
abundance: -; d_gene: TRBD2; v_gene: TRBV7-6; j_gene: TRBJ2-1; len: 17; CDR3nt: TGTGCCAGCAGCTTAGAGGTAGCGGGAGGGCCGAGCAATGAGCAGTTCTTC; CDR3aa: CASSLEVAGGPSNEQFF
abundance: -; d_gene: -; v_gene: TRBV6-5; j_gene: TRBJ2-2; len: 14; CDR3nt: TGTGCCAGCACTCGGCAGGGCAACACCGGGGAGCTGTTTTTT; CDR3aa: CASTRQGNTGELFF
abundance: -; d_gene: -; v_gene: TRBV2; j_gene: TRBJ2-1; len: 15; CDR3nt: TGTGCCAGCAGTAGGACCCAGGTGGGCTACAATGAGCAGTTCTTC; CDR3aa: CASSRTQVGYNEQFF
abundance: -; d_gene: -; v_gene: TRBV18; j_gene: TRBJ2-3; len: 14; CDR3nt: TGTGCCAGCTCACCACCTTCGTCCGCAGATACGCAGTATTTT; CDR3aa: CASSPPSSADTQYF
abundance: -; d_gene: -; v_gene: TRBV7-2; j_gene: TRBJ2-1; len: 12; CDR3nt: TGTGCCAGCAGTCGCCAAAGGGGTGAGCAGTTCTTC; CDR3aa: CASSRQRGEQFF
abundance: few; d_gene: -; v_gene: TRBV6-6; j_gene: TRBJ1-4; len: 15; CDR3nt: TGTGCCAGCAGTTACCTCCGGGTAACTAATGAAAAACTGTTTTTT; CDR3aa: CASSYLRVTNEKLFF
abundance: -; d_gene: -; v_gene: TRBV7-2; j_gene: TRBJ1-1; len: 13; CDR3nt: TGTGCCAGCAGCTTCGCACAGAACACTGAAGCTTTCTTT; CDR3aa: CASSFAQNTEAFF
abundance: -; d_gene: -; v_gene: TRBV25-1; j_gene: TRBJ1-2; len: 11; CDR3nt: TGTGCCAGCAGCGGCCTTCGCGGCTACACCTTC; CDR3aa: CASSGLRGYTF
abundance: -; d_gene: -; v_gene: TRBV6-1; j_gene: TRBJ2-7; len: 15; CDR3nt: TGTGCCAGCAGTGAAGACCGGTCCCCGGGGAGCGAGCAGTACTTC; CDR3aa: CASSEDRSPGSEQYF
abundance: -; d_gene: -; v_gene: TRBV9; j_gene: TRBJ1-4; len: 15; CDR3nt: TGTGCCAGCAGCGTCGACATTGGGGGTAATGAAAAACTGTTTTTT; CDR3aa: CASSVDIGGNEKLFF
abundance: -; d_gene: TRBD2; v_gene: TRBV28; j_gene: TRBJ2-1; len: 15; CDR3nt: TGTGCCAGCAGTTTACCAGCGGGAGGACGGAATGAGCAGTTCTTC; CDR3aa: CASSLPAGGRNEQFF
abundance: -; d_gene: -; v_gene: TRBV5-1; j_gene: TRBJ1-1; len: 15; CDR3nt: TGCGCCAGCAGCTTGGATATTGGGGGCAAATCCGAAGCTTTCTTT; CDR3aa: CASSLDIGGKSEAFF